This passage covers 5 T cell receptor beta chains from one sample sequenced in a study of vaccination and CD4 T cells after COVID-19. No antigen is known for these receptors. The Oncomine TCR Beta short-read assay sequenced DNA from cultured CD4+ T cells. One entry per CDR3 protein results from TCRdb running MiXCR on the PCR reads. The sample consists of about 24,000 distinct CDR3 sequences, about 30% of them appearing once. As for time point: late sampling 161 to 241 days after vaccination in a few convalescent patients. This sample's treatment: approximately nine-day PBMC culture with coronavirus spike peptide pools or control peptides (ViraFEST assay). The specimen was CD4+ T cells from blood, cultured in vitro, collected about 7 months after SARS-CoV-2 vaccination. The receptors stem from a human donor who had recovered from COVID-19.

This chain links TRBV6-2 or TRBV6-3 with TRBJ2-7; D is possibly TRBD2 (6 bases). The germline gives CDR1 MNHEY, CDR2 SVGEGT. The CDR3 totals 16 residues. Trimming cost V 7 bases and J 2 bases, with 21 bases left between them. The CDR3 reads CASKDGGDLFPYEQYF. The CDR3 DNA follows: TGTGCCAGCAAGGACGGCGGGGACCTTTTCCCCTACGAGCAGTACTTC.

This clonotype has a handful of counts. The chain uses TRBV7-9 and TRBJ2-7; tentative D call: TRBD2 (5 bases). V shed 6 bases and J shed 6 bases, with 21 bases lying between them. The germline CDR1 and CDR2 sequences are SEHNR and FQNEAQ (reference sequence). The CDR3 has 15 amino acids. The chain's CDR3 is CASSYNSGEWGEQYF. The CDR3 DNA follows: TGTGCCAGCAGTTATAACAGCGGTGAGTGGGGCGAGCAGTACTTC.

This clonotype showed up just a few times. The DNA of the CDR3 is TGTGCCAGCAGCTTATCCCCTGGTCGTACCCAGTACTTC. Residues: CASSLSPGRTQYF. V gene TRBV7-8 combines with J gene TRBJ2-5; unclear D gene. The CDR3 is 13 residues long. Trimming took 2 bases from V and 8 from J, leaving 12 bases between them. The germline gives CDR1 SGHVS, CDR2 FQNEAQ. The whole variable domain, filled in from reference TRBV7-8 and TRBJ2-5, reads GAGVSQSPRYKVAKRGQDVALRCDPISGHVSLFWYQQALGQGPEFLTYFQNEAQLDKSGLPSDRFFAERPEGSVSTLKIQRTQQEDSAVYLCASSLSPGRTQYFGPGTRLLVL.

This chain joins TRBV7-3 and TRBJ2-1, with 7 bases lining up with TRBD2. V trimming: 5 bases; J trimming: 8 bases; junction bases outside the gene matches: 12. The germline CDR1 and CDR2 sequences are SGHTA and FQGTGA. The CDR3 has 15 residues. CDR3 bases: TGTGCCAGCAGCCCTAGCGGAAGTAGGTTCTATGAGCAGTTCTTC. Its protein is CASSPSGSRFYEQFF.

The chain couples TRBV15 to TRBJ2-6; no definite D call. CDR1 and CDR2 (germline): LNHNV, YYDKDF (reference sequence). The V and J ends lost 5 bases and 0 bases respectively, with 11 bases between them. CDR3 length equals 16 residues. The CDR3 nucleotides read TGTGCCACCAGCTCACGACTGAGCTCTGGGGCCAACGTCCTGACTTTC. Protein sequence: CATSSRLSSGANVLTF.